The clone carrying this TCR beta chain was seen many times. The antigen remains undetermined. TCRdb re-analysed the multiplex PCR reads in MiXCR, keeping a single row per CDR3 protein. The repertoire holds about 130,000 distinct CDR3 sequences, with approximately 21% as singletons. The V and J ends lost 3 bases and 1 base respectively, with 22 bases between them. The germline V gene has CDR1 DFQATT and CDR2 SNEGSKA (reference sequence). The CDR3 spans 17 residues. The data originate from a study of breast tumors, draining lymph nodes, adjacent tissues. The lymph nodes were axillary draining lymph nodes from breast cancer patients. Findings and limits, study-wide: That most tumor T cells come from lymph nodes remained unproven. Findings are consistent with lymph node origin and intratumoral expansion of most tumor T cells. Tumors had less TCR diversity than lymph nodes, more than nontumor tissue. Luminal-like breast cancer showed significantly greater tumor-nontumor repertoire similarity than basal-like breast cancer did.

The sequenced sample consisted of axillary lymph node tissue. V and J are TRBV20-1 and TRBJ2-7, with no clear D. This sequence originates from a female donor with breast cancer. Some clones in this sample may be carry-over from other donors' samples. As DNA, the CDR3 is TGCAGTGCTAGGGGATTTTTGGGCGCTCGGAATTCCTACGAGCAGTACTTC. This translates into CSARGFLGARNSYEQYF.